These 2 T cell receptor beta chains were sequenced from one sample in a study of PD-1 blockade in mismatch repair-deficient tumors. Method: immunoSEQ multiplex PCR; TCRdb's copy keeps in-frame clones and lacks some. The table records 12,000 to 15,000 clones, around 80% of them present only once. Source: PBMCs, taken roughly 15 weeks after starting pembrolizumab. All receptors derive from an adult with mismatch repair-deficient cancer.

The genes are TRBV19 and TRBJ2-2, with 8 bases identical to TRBD2. Germline assignment: CDR1 LNHDA and CDR2 SQIVND (reference sequence). Trimming took 2 bases from V and 5 from J; bases not matched to a gene: 4. The CDR3 is made up of 15 amino acids. The CDR3 DNA reads as TGTGCCAGTAGTATAAGATTAGCGGGGACCGGGGAGCTGTTTTTT. Its translation is CASSIRLAGTGELFF. The full variable domain, with the rest looked up from reference TRBV19 and TRBJ2-2, is DGGITQSPKYLFRKEGQNVTLSCEQNLNHDAMYWYRQDPGQGLRLIYYSQIVNDFQKGDIAEGYSVSREKKESFPLTVTSAQKNPTAFYLCASSIRLAGTGELFFGEGSRLTVL.

The chain carries TRBV28 and TRBJ2-7; 12 bases match TRBD1. Germline V lookup: CDR1 MDHEN, CDR2 SYDVKM. The CDR3 length is 14 residues. The J segment lost 7 bases and the V segment lost 5 bases, leaving 6 bases of the junction unmatched. CDR3 bases: TGTGCCAGCAGTGGGGACAGGGGGCGGTATGAGCAGTACTTC. It yields the protein CASSGDRGRYEQYF.